This T cell receptor (beta chain) was captured by sequencing in a study of T-cell memory formation after mild COVID-19 (dated by TCRdb to the early 2020s). For the wider study: Most TCR sequence clusters were specific to one of the two donors. T-cell clones expanding and contracting after mild COVID-19 in a couple of donors were tracked by longitudinal TCRalpha and TCRbeta repertoire sequencing. The cohort was made up of two young adult volunteers, one female and one male, who were previously healthy.

Concerning this clonotype: This clone's antigen is unknown. Base qualities are not recorded, but no much larger clone differs from it by a single base.

The sample was run on an Illumina NovaSeq 6000. cDNA libraries for TCRalpha and TCRbeta were prepared by 5'RACE using constant-segment primers, with sample barcodes and unique molecular identifiers added. RNA was extracted from every sample with Trizol reagent. The libraries were amplified in two PCR steps, and the second step added a second sample barcode and Illumina TruSeq adapters. Sequencing of the libraries was done on an Illumina NovaSeq, producing 2 x 150 bp paired-end reads. Under the source paper's analysis protocol: With migec v1.2.7, reads were demultiplexed and then collapsed into UMI-guided consensus sequences. Using mixcr v2.1.11, UMI consensuses were aligned to TRA and TRB V and J templates and then assembled into clonotypes. Expanded or contracted clonotypes were those called significant by both edgeR and NoisET, with noise models trained on biological replicates. For edgeR calls, the thresholds were a false discovery rate-adjusted p below 0.01 and a log2 fold-change of 1. PCA with hierarchical clustering of max-normalized trajectories of the 1000 most abundant clonotypes was used as exploratory dynamics analysis. Each responding clone was given a CD4 or CD8 phenotype based on the CD4+ and CD8+ repertoires, which had been sequenced separately. Using fastp at Q25 and MiXCR, TCRdb reprocessed the public reads and kept productive beta chains. Each entry is one CDR3 protein sequence, shown with its most common DNA and genes. The V and J calls were determined by TCRdb, not by the authors. The sample table records 270,000 or so distinct CDR3 sequences; approximately 15% of these occur just once. Together, the top ten hold roughly a fifth of the sample.

PBMCs were isolated by Ficoll-Paque density gradient centrifugation. From the cysteine through the phenylalanine, the CDR3 covers 13 amino acids. The CDR3 DNA has 39 bases and is translated from base 1. As encoded in the germline V gene (reference sequence), CDR1 is DFQATT while CDR2 is SNEGSKA. Between the V and J ends, shortened by 6 bases and 5 bases respectively, the junction contains 16 bases. Broad study findings and their caveats: Contracting CD4+ clones were located mainly in the CM and EM memory subsets, whereas CD8+ clones were found to be enriched in EMRA. Some responding clones were found in pre-infection memory, which suggests that pre-existing cross-reactive memory T cells took part in the SARS-CoV-2 response. The second-wave clones that peaked on day 37 were not confirmed to be SARS-CoV-2 specific. Only two mild cases were covered in the study, and larger cohorts including severe cases with pre-infection samples were considered necessary. Balanced CD4/CD8 phenotypes were observed for clones contracting from day 15 to 85, whereas a bias towards CD4+ was observed for a second wave of clones expanding from day 15 to 37.

The sequencing sample was made of PBMCs or a T cell subset sorted from them (not recorded which). Rearrangement joined TRBV20-1 to TRBJ2-5, with no reliable assignment of the D segment. This receptor was taken from a young man who had mild COVID-19 (a few samples of this study predate the infection). The sample titles of this study are shuffled in the database, so cell type and time point are left out; the donor was told from shared clones. The CDR3 region reads CSASDVGRETQYF. The nucleotide sequence is TGCAGTGCAAGTGACGTCGGCAGGGAGACCCAGTACTTC.